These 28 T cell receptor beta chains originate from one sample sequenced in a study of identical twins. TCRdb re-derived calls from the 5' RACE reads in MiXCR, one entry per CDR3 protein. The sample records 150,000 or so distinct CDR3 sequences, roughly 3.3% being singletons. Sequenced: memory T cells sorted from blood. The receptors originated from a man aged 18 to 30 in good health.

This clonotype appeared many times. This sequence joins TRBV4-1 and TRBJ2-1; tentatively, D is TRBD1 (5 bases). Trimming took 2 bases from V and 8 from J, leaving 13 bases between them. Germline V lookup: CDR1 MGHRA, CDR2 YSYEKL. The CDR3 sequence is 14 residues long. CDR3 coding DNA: TGCGCCAGCAGCCAAAGGACACCCTTGGATGAGCAGTTCTTC. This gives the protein CASSQRTPLDEQFF.

The CDR3 nucleotides are TGCGCCAGCAGCGGAAGTGGGGAGACCCATACGTTCTTC. Its translation is CASSGSGETHTFF. The chain recombines TRBV5-1 with TRBJ2-1, with a possible D match to TRBD2 (5 bases). Germline assignment: CDR1 SGHRS and CDR2 YFSETQ. The V end lost 4 bases, the J end lost 15 bases, and 20 bases lay between the germline ends. The CDR3 length is 13 residues.

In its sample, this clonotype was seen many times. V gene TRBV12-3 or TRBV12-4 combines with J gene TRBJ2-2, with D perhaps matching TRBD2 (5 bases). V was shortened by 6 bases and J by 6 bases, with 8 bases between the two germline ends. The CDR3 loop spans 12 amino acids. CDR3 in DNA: TGTGCCAGCAGGATGGAGGCCGGGGAGCTGTTTTTT. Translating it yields CASRMEAGELFF.

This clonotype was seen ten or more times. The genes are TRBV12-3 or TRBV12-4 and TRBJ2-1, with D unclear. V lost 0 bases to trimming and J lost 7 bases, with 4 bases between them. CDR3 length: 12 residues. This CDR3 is CASSLAWNEQFF. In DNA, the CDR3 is TGTGCCAGCAGTTTAGCGTGGAATGAGCAGTTCTTC.

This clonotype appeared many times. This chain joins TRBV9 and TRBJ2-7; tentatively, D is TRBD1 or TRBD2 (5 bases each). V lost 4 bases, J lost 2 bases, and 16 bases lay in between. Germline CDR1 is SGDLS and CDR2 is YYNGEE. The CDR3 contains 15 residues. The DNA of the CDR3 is TGTGCCAGCAGCCCCCAAGGGCAGGGAGCCTACGAGCAGTACTTC. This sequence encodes CASSPQGQGAYEQYF.

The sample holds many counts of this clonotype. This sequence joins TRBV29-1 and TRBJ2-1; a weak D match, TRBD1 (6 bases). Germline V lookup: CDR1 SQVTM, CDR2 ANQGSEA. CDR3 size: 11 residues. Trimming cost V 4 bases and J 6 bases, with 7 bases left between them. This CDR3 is CSVVQGNEQFF. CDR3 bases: TGCAGCGTTGTACAGGGCAATGAGCAGTTCTTC.

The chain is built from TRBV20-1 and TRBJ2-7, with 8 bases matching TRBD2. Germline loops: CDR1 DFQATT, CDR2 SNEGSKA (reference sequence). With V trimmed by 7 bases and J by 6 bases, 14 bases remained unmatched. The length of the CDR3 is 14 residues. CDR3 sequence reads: CSVVAGGRGSEQYV. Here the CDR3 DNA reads TGCAGTGTCGTCGCGGGAGGTCGGGGTTCCGAGCAGTACGTC.

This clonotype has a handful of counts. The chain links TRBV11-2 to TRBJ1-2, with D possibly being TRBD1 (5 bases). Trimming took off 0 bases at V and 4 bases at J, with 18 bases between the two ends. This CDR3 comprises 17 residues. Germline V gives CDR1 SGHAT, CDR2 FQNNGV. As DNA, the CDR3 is TGTGCCAGCAGCTTAGATTATGGGGAGGGGTTTGCCTATGGCTACACCTTC. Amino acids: CASSLDYGEGFAYGYTF.

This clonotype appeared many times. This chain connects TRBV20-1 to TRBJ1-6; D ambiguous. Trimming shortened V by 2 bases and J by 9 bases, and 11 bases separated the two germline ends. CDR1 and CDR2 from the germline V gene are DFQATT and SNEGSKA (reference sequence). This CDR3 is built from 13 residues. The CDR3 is CSARQEGGSPLHF. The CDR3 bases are TGCAGTGCTAGACAGGAGGGCGGTTCACCCCTCCACTTT.

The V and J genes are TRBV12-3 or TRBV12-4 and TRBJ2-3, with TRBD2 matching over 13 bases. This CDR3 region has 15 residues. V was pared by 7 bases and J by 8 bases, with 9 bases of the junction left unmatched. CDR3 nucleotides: TGTGCCAGCATAACACTAGCGGGAGGGACCGTTACGCAGTATTTT. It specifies CASITLAGGTVTQYF.

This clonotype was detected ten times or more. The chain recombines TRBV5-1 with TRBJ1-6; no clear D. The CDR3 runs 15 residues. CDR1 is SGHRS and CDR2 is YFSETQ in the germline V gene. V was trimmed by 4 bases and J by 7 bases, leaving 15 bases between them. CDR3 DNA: TGCGCCAGCAGCCCAGACTCGACGAGGAATTCACCCCTCCACTTT. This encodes CASSPDSTRNSPLHF.

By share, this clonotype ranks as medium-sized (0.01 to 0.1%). The CDR3 sequence is CASSYADAGELFF. CDR3 nucleotide sequence: TGTGCCAGCAGTTACGCGGACGCCGGGGAGCTGTTTTTT. The chain links TRBV6-2 or TRBV6-3 to TRBJ2-2, with unresolved D. V was clipped by 2 bases and J by 6 bases, with 7 bases between them. Germline V gene lookup returns CDR1 MNHEY and CDR2 SVGEGT. The CDR3 runs 13 residues.

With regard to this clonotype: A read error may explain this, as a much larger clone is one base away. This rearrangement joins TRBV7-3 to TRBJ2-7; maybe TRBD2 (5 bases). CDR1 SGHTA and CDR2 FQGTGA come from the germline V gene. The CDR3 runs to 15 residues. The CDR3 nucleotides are TGTGCCAGCAGCTTAGTTTCTGGGAGCTCCTACGAGCATTACTTC. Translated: CASSLVSGSSYEHYF.

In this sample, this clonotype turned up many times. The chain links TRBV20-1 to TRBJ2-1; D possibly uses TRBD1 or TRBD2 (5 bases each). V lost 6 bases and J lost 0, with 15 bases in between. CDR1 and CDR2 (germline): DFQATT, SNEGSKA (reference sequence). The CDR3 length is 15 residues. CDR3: CSANPGPRSYNEQFF. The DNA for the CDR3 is TGCAGTGCAAACCCGGGACCCCGCTCCTACAATGAGCAGTTCTTC.

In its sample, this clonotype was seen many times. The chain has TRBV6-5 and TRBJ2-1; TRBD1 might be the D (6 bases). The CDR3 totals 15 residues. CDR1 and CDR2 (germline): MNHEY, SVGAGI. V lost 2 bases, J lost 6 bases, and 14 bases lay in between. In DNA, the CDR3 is TGTGCCAGCAGTTACCGGACAGCCTACCTCAATGAGCAGTTCTTC. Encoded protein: CASSYRTAYLNEQFF.

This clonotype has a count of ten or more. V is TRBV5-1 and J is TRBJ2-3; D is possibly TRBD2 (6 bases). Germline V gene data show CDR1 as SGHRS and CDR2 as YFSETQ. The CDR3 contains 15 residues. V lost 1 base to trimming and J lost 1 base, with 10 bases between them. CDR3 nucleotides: TGCGCCAGCAGCTTGTCGGGAGAGCGCACAGATACGCAGTATTTT. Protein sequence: CASSLSGERTDTQYF.

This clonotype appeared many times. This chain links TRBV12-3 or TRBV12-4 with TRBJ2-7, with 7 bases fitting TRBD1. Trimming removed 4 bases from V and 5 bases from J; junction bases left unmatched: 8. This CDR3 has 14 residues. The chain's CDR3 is CASSWRQGVNEQYF. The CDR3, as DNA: TGTGCCAGCAGTTGGAGACAGGGAGTGAACGAGCAGTACTTC.

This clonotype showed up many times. The CDR3: CASSQAGGPDTQYF. As DNA, the CDR3 is TGTGCCAGCTCACAAGCGGGAGGGCCAGATACGCAGTATTTT. The V gene is TRBV18, the J gene TRBJ2-3; TRBD2 matches 10 bases. Per germline, CDR1 KGHSH and CDR2 LQKENI. This CDR3 is 14 amino acids long. V dropped 4 bases and J dropped 4; count of bases not matched to a gene: 2.

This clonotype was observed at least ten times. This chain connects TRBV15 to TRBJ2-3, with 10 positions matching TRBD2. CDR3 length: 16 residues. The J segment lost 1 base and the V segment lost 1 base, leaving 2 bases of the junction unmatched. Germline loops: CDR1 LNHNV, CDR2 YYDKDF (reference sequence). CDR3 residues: CATSRVLAGGTDTQYF. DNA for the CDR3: TGTGCCACCAGCAGAGTCCTAGCGGGAGGCACAGATACGCAGTATTTT.

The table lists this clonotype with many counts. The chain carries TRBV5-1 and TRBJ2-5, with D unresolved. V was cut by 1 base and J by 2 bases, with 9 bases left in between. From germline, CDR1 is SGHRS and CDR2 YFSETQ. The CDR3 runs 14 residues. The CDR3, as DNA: TGCGCCAGCAGCTTGTCGTGGTTACAAGAGACCCAGTACTTC. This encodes CASSLSWLQETQYF.

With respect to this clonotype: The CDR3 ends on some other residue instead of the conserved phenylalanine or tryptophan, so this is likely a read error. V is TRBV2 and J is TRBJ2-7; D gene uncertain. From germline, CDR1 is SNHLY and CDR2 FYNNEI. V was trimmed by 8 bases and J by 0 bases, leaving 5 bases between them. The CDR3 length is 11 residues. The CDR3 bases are TGTGCCAGCTCAAGCTCCTACGAGCAGTACTGC. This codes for CASSSSYEQYC.

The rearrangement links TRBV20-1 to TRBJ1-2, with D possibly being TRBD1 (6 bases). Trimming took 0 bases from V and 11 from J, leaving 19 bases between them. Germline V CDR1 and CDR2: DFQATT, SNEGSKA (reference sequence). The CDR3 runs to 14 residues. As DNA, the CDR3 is TGCAGTGCTAGAGATGGAGCGGACAGTGTGAGGTACACCTTC. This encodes CSARDGADSVRYTF.

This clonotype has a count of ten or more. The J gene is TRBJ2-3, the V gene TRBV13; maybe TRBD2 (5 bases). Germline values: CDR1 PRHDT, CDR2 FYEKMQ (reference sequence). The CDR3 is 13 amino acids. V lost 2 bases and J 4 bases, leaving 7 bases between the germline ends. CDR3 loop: CASSLRRADTQYF. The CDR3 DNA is TGTGCCAGCAGCTTACGGCGGGCAGATACGCAGTATTTT.

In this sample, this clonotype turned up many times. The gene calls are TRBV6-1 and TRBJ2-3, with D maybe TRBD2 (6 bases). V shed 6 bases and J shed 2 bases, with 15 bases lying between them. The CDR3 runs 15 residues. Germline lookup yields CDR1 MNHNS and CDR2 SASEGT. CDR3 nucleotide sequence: TGTGCCAGCAGCCAGACTAGTCCCTTCACAGATACGCAGTATTTT. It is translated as CASSQTSPFTDTQYF.

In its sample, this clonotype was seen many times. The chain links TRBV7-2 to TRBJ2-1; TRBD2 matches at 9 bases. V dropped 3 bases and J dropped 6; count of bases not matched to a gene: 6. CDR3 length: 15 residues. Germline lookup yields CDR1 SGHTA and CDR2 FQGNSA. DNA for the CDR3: TGTGCCAGCAGCTTTAGACTAGCGGTAACCAATGAGCAGTTCTTC. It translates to CASSFRLAVTNEQFF.

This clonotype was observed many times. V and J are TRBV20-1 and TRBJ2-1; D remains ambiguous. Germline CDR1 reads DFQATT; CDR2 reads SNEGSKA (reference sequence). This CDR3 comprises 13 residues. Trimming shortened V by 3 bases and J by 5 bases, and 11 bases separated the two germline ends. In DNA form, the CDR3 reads TGCAGTGCTAGGTATCGGTTCAACAATGAGCAGTTCTTC. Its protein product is CSARYRFNNEQFF.

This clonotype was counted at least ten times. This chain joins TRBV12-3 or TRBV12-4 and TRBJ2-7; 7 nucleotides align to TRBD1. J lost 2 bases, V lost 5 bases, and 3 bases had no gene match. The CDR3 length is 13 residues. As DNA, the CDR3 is TGTGCCAGCAGTCGGACAGGAGCCTACGAGCAGTACTTC. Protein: CASSRTGAYEQYF.

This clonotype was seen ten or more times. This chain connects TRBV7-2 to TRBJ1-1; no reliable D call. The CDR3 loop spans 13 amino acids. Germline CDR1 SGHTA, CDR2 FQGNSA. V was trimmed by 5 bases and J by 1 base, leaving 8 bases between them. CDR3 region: CASSRRWNTEAFF. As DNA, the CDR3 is TGTGCCAGCAGCCGAAGGTGGAACACTGAAGCTTTCTTT.